This TCR beta chain was recovered during a study of blood T cell repertoires in COVID-19. Study context: The United States, Italy and Spain were the sources of the acute and convalescent COVID-19 samples. From T cells, B-cell-depleted T cells, or PBMCs came the material, which was cDNA or gDNA.

The sample holds a few counts of this clone. Original analysis: Amplification from reference gene primers served as the basis for estimated nucleated cell counts. The assay was immunoSEQ multiplex PCR, and TCRdb's table has in-frame clones only and misses some. V, J and clone size derive from that table, while D and trimming were established from the DNA sequence. The sample lists tens of thousands of clones; 70% to 90% were seen once. The CDR3 is 15 amino acids. Trimming took 1 base from V and 7 from J; bases not matched to a gene: 6. CDR1 MDHEN and CDR2 SYDVKM come from the germline V gene. The material sequenced was peripheral blood. The V call is TRBV28, the J call TRBJ1-5, with 8 positions matching TRBD1. This receptor was identified in a human donor in a cohort sampled during active COVID-19. DNA of the CDR3: TGTGCCAGCAGTTTATCTGGACAGGGACAGCAGCCCCAGCATTTT. This codes for CASSLSGQGQQPQHF.